Below, 16 T cell receptor beta chains from the same sample are listed, as sequenced in a study of memory CD4+ T cells and cytomegalovirus serostatus (dated 2019 in TCRdb). Single viable CD3+CD4+CD8-CD45RO+ cells were sorted as memory CD4+ T cells on a FACSAria II. Libraries were constructed by the immunoSEQ multiplex PCR assay. Held by TCRdb, this immuneACCESS table contains in-frame sequences only and omits some clones. Under half of the omission traces to an unresolved V gene where checked; the cause of the rest is unknown. For this sample there are around 50,000 clones; roughly three quarters appear just once. The ten largest make up roughly 1% of the sample. Specimen: memory CD4+ T cells from blood. These receptors were taken from an adult in good health and CMV-seronegative.

The J gene is TRBJ1-2, the V gene TRBV7-3, with D possibly TRBD1 on 5 matching bases. V lost 2 bases, J lost 4 bases, and 14 bases lay in between. This CDR3 comprises 15 residues. The V gene's germline CDR1 is SGHTA and CDR2 FQGTGA. The CDR3 sequence is CASSLPPGAIYGYTF. CDR3 coding DNA: TGTGCCAGCAGCTTACCCCCCGGGGCCATCTATGGCTACACCTTC.

This chain uses TRBV19 with TRBJ2-3, with D perhaps given as TRBD1 or TRBD2 (5 bases each). The germline V gene encodes CDR1 LNHDA and CDR2 SQIVND (reference sequence). This CDR3 spans 11 amino acids. The V gene lost 11 bases and the J gene lost 5 bases, with 11 bases spanning the gap. The CDR3 DNA reads as TGTGCCGCAGGGACGAGAGATACGCAGTATTTT. Protein: CAAGTRDTQYF.

The genes are TRBV6-1 and TRBJ2-3, with D perhaps assigned TRBD1 or TRBD2 (5 bases each). Germline loops: CDR1 MNHNS, CDR2 SASEGT. Between the trimmed V and J ends, which lost 1 base and 6 bases, there was a span of 14 bases. The CDR3 spans 15 residues. The CDR3 DNA reads as TGTGCCAGCAGTGAAGGGGGGTATCGCTCTGATACGCAGTATTTT. It encodes CASSEGGYRSDTQYF.

This chain connects TRBV6-5 to TRBJ2-2; D is uncertain. The CDR3 runs to 12 residues. With 8 bases removed from V and 4 bases from J, the gap between germline ends came to 8 bases. Germline values: CDR1 MNHEY, CDR2 SVGAGI. In DNA, the CDR3 is TGTGCCAGCGGGTGGGGCACCGGGGAGCTGTTTTTT. Translation gives CASGWGTGELFF.

The chain carries TRBV7-2 and TRBJ1-5; a weak D match, TRBD1 (5 bases). This CDR3 comprises 14 residues. The V gene's germline CDR1 is SGHTA and CDR2 FQGNSA. V shed 5 bases and J shed 4 bases, with 12 bases lying between them. DNA for the CDR3: TGTGCCAGCAGCCCCGGGGGGGGTAATCAGCCCCAGCATTTT. Residues: CASSPGGGNQPQHF.

This clone was picked up a small number of times. The chain combines TRBV4-1 with TRBJ2-7; D uncertain. Trimming took off 0 bases at V and 0 bases at J, with 18 bases between the two ends. Looked up from germline, CDR1 is MGHRA and CDR2 is YSYEKL. CDR3 length equals 18 residues. CDR3 in DNA: TGCGCCAGCAGCCAAGATTCCCCCGTGACATTCAGCTCCTACGAGCAGTACTTC. It yields the protein CASSQDSPVTFSSYEQYF.

The rearrangement uses TRBV6-1 and TRBJ1-1; 7 bases match TRBD1. CDR1 and CDR2 (germline): MNHNS, SASEGT. Germline trimming cut 4 bases from V and 2 bases from J; bases unmatched to any gene: 7. This CDR3 is 15 amino acids long. The DNA for the CDR3 is TGTGCCAGCAGTGCTCGACAGGGAACAAACACTGAAGCTTTCTTT. Amino acids: CASSARQGTNTEAFF.

The CDR3, as DNA: TGTGCCAGCAGCCAAGGAACAGGGCGGGTGGACACCATATATTTT. Its protein product is CASSQGTGRVDTIYF. The rearrangement uses TRBV4-2 and TRBJ1-3; tentatively, D is TRBD1 (6 bases). This CDR3 spans 15 amino acids. In germline, CDR1 is LGHNA, CDR2 YNFKEQ. The ends were cut back, 1 base at V and 8 bases at J, with 15 bases in the middle.

The chain links TRBV20-1 to TRBJ2-5; D is undetermined. The CDR3 spans 10 residues. Germline V lookup: CDR1 DFQATT, CDR2 SNEGSKA (reference sequence). The V gene lost 7 bases and the J gene lost 5 bases, with 8 bases spanning the gap. CDR3 protein: CSGLTETQYF. In DNA, the CDR3 is TGCAGTGGTTTAACTGAGACCCAGTACTTC.

The chain combines TRBV7-6 with TRBJ2-5; possibly TRBD1 for D (7 bases). CDR3 length: 17 amino acids. CDR1 is SGHVS, CDR2 FNYEAQ, per germline. V shed 0 bases and J shed 4 bases, with 18 bases lying between them. CDR3 region: CASSLAYVAGGGETQYF. CDR3 DNA sequence: TGTGCCAGCAGCTTAGCGTACGTGGCAGGGGGAGGAGAGACCCAGTACTTC.

The chain links TRBV11-3 to TRBJ2-4; TRBD2 might be the D (6 bases). Trimming shortened V by 0 bases and J by 3 bases, and 15 bases separated the two germline ends. The CDR3 has 17 residues. Germline-derived CDR1 and CDR2 are SGHNT and YENEEA. CDR3 region: CASSLDLTGDGKNIQYF. As DNA, the CDR3 is TGTGCCAGCAGCTTAGATCTAACGGGGGACGGCAAAAACATTCAGTACTTC.

J is TRBJ2-3 and V is TRBV19; possible D gene TRBD2, 6 bases. V gave up 5 bases and J gave up 0 bases, with 12 bases separating them. This CDR3 has 15 residues. Germline V gene sequence: CDR1 LNHDA, CDR2 SQIVND (reference sequence). The CDR3 DNA reads as TGTGCCAGTAGTTTGGGACTGACAAGCACAGATACGCAGTATTTT. It codes for CASSLGLTSTDTQYF.

The chain has TRBV7-8 and TRBJ1-2, with TRBD1 as a possible D gene (6 bases). The CDR3 loop spans 13 amino acids. Trimming removed 5 bases from V and 10 bases from J, with 17 bases in between. CDR1 SGHVS and CDR2 FQNEAQ come from the germline V gene. Here the CDR3 DNA reads TGTGCCAGCAGCCTACAGGGTAGACCTGCCTACACCTTC. This sequence encodes CASSLQGRPAYTF.

The chain employs TRBV28 and TRBJ1-4; tentative D call: TRBD1 (6 bases). This CDR3 spans 15 amino acids. The ends were cut back, 3 bases at V and 7 bases at J, with 15 bases in the middle. Germline loops: CDR1 MDHEN, CDR2 SYDVKM. The chain's CDR3 is CASSFVHGGGEKLFF. CDR3 in DNA: TGTGCCAGCAGTTTCGTTCACGGGGGCGGTGAAAAACTGTTTTTT.

V usage is TRBV7-2 and J usage is TRBJ1-1; 8 bases line up with TRBD1. The CDR3 has 13 amino acids. V gave up 7 bases and J gave up 6 bases; unmatched junction bases: 7. Germline CDR1 and CDR2: SGHTA and FQGNSA. The CDR3 coding sequence is TGTGCCAGCATCGACAGGGGAAAGGCTGAAGCTTTCTTT. It encodes CASIDRGKAEAFF.

J is TRBJ2-7 and V is TRBV11-1; 12 bases match TRBD2. The CDR3 is made up of 15 amino acids. After removal of 5 bases from V and 7 bases from J, the junction contained 9 bases not matched to a gene. Germline CDR1 and CDR2: SGHAT and FQDESV (reference sequence). The CDR3 region has the DNA TGTGCCAGCAGCACGACTAGCGGGAGTAATCGGGAGCAGTACTTC. This gives the protein CASSTTSGSNREQYF.